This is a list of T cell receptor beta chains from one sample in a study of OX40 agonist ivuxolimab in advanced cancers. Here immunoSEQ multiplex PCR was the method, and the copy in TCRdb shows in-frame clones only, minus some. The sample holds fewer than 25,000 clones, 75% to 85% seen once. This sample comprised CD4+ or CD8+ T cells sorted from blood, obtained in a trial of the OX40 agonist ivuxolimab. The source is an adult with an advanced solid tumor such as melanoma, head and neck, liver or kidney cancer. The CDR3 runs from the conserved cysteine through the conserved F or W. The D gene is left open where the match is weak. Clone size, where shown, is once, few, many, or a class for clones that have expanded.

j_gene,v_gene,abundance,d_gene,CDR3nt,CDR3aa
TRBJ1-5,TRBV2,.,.,TGTGCCAGCAGTGAGAGGACACCTAGCAATCAGCCCCAGCATTTT,CASSERTPSNQPQHF
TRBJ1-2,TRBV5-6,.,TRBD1,TGTGCCAGCAGCTTGGAAGGGGGCAGTGGCTATGGCTACACCTTC,CASSLEGGSGYGYTF
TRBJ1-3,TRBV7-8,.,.,TGTGCCAGCAGCCCCGGGATTCACTCTGGAAACACCATATATTTT,CASSPGIHSGNTIYF
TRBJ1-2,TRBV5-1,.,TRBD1,TGCGCCAGCAGCTGGGACAGTCCTAACTATGGCTACACCTTC,CASSWDSPNYGYTF
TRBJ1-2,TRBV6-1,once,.,TGTGCCGGGGGAATCTTCAATGGCTACACCTTC,CAGGIFNGYTF
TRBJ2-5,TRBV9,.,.,TGTGCCAGCAGCGTAGGCCCAGGGGCCAAGGAGACCCAGTACTTC,CASSVGPGAKETQYF
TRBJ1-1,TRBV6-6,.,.,TGTGCCAGCAGGGCAGGACAGTACACTGAAGCTTTCTTT,CASRAGQYTEAFF
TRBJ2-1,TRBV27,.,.,TGTGCCAGCAGTTCAATCTCATTAGGCACGGGCAATGAGCAGTTCTTC,CASSSISLGTGNEQFF
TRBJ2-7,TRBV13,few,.,TGTGCCAGCAGCTTAGGGCAGGGCCTCGGGCACTACGAGCAGTACTTC,CASSLGQGLGHYEQYF
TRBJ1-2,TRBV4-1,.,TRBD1,TGCGCCAGCAGCCTCTCCGGGACAGAAGGCTACACCTTC,CASSLSGTEGYTF
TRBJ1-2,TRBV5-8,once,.,TGTGCCAGCACCTTCGGCAGGGAATTAGATGGCTACACCTTC,CASTFGRELDGYTF
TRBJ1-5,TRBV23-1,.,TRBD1,TGCGCCAGCAGTCAAGGTCGTCAGACAGGGCAGGCTCAGCCCCAGCATTTT,CASSQGRQTGQAQPQHF
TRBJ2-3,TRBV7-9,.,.,TGTGCCAGCAGCTTAACTAGGGGGGGCCGACTGTCAGATACGCAGTATTTT,CASSLTRGGRLSDTQYF
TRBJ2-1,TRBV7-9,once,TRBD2,TGTGCCAGCCGGCGGGGGGACTCCTACAATGAGCAGTTCTTC,CASRRGDSYNEQFF
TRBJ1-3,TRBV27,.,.,TGTGCCAGCTCCTATACGGGTTCGGGGGGAAACACCATATATTTT,CASSYTGSGGNTIYF
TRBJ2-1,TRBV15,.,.,TGTGCCACCAGCAGGACCGGCGATGAGCAGTTCTTC,CATSRTGDEQFF
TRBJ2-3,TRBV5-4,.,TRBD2,TGTGCCAGCAGCGGGGCTAGCGGGGCAGATACGCAGTATTTT,CASSGASGADTQYF
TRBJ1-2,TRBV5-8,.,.,TGTGCCAGCAGCTTCGAGGTTGATAGGGGCTACACCTTC,CASSFEVDRGYTF
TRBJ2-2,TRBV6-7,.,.,TGTGCCAGCAGTTACTCGAGTTCGGATGGGGCCCAAACCGGGGAGCTGTTTTTT,CASSYSSSDGAQTGELFF
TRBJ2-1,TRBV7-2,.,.,TGTGCCAGCAGCTTAGGCCCGGGGGGCGCCTACAATGAGCAGTTCTTC,CASSLGPGGAYNEQFF
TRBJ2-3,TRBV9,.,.,TGTGCCAGCAGCAATAGTGGGGTGGCAGATACGCAGTATTTT,CASSNSGVADTQYF
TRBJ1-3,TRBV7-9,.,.,TGTGCCAGCAGCCCGCCGACTGGAAACACCATATATTTT,CASSPPTGNTIYF
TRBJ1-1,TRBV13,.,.,TGTGCCAGCAGGAATCCCGCGGGGAACACTGAAGCTTTCTTT,CASRNPAGNTEAFF
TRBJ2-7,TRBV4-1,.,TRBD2,TGCGCCAGCAGCCAAACGGGGGGGGCCTCCTACGAGCAGTACTTC,CASSQTGGASYEQYF
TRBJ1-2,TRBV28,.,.,TGTGCCAGCAGTTTACGGGGCCAACCTAACTATGGCTACACCTTC,CASSLRGQPNYGYTF
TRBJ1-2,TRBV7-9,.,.,TGTGCCAGCAGCTTAGGTTTACGGGATTTCTTC,CASSLGLRDFF
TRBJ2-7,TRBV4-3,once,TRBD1,TGCGCCAGCGCGAAGACAGGGTCCTACGAGCAGTACTTC,CASAKTGSYEQYF
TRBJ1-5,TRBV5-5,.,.,TGTGCCAGCAGCTTGGTCGCAGCGTGGAGCAATCAGCCCCAGCATTTT,CASSLVAAWSNQPQHF
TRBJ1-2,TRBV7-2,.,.,TGTGCCAGCAGCCCTCTGGGACCAAACTATGGCTACACCTTC,CASSPLGPNYGYTF
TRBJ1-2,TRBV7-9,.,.,TGTGCCAGCAGCTTAGAGGAAAGGACCGGCTACACCTTC,CASSLEERTGYTF
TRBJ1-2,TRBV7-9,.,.,TGTGCCAGCAGCTTACCGGGTCCGGGCTATGGCTACACCTTC,CASSLPGPGYGYTF
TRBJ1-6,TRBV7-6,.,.,TGTGCCAGCAGTCATCCTAACGCCAACCTCCACTTT,CASSHPNANLHF
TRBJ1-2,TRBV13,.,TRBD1,TGTGCCAGCAGCGTACAGGGGGCCGGCTATGGCTACACCTTC,CASSVQGAGYGYTF
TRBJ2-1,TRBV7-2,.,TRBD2,TGTGCCAGCAGCTCTAGCGGGGGGGCTCCTTATGAGCAGTTCTTC,CASSSSGGAPYEQFF
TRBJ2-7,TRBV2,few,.,TGTGCCAGGAGAATGGGCTCCTACGAGCAGTACTTC,CARRMGSYEQYF
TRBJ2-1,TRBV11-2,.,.,TGTGCCAGCAGCCCCACACGAGGGACTCCAGCCTACAATGAGCAGTTCTTC,CASSPTRGTPAYNEQFF
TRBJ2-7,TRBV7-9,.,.,TGTGCCAGCAGCTTAGGGGTCGGGGGCTACGAGCAGTACTTC,CASSLGVGGYEQYF
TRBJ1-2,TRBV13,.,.,TGTGCCAGCAGCTTACCGTCCCCTTCCGAGGCAGGGGTTATCGGGAGCTATGGCTACACCTTC,CASSLPSPSEAGVIGSYGYTF
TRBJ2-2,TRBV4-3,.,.,TGCGCCAGCAGCCAAGGGACCTCTCAGTTTGGAGCCGGGGAGCTGTTTTTT,CASSQGTSQFGAGELFF
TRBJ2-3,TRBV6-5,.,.,TGTGCCAGCACCCCGTCGACCTCTAGCACAGATACGCAGTATTTT,CASTPSTSSTDTQYF
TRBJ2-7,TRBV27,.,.,TGTGCCAGCAGTCATCAGGGGAGGTACGAGCAGTACTTC,CASSHQGRYEQYF
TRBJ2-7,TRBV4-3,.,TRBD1,TGCGCCAGCAGCCAAGATTGGACAGGGGTCTACGAGCAGTACTTC,CASSQDWTGVYEQYF
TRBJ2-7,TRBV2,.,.,TGTGCCAGCAGAGCCGGGACAAACTACGAGCAGTACTTC,CASRAGTNYEQYF
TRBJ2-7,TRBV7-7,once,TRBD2,TGTGCTAGCAGTCCGGGACTAAGCTACGAGCAGTACTTC,CASSPGLSYEQYF
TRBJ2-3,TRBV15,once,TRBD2,TGTGCCACCAGCAGAGTTGCGGGGGGGAGCACAGATACGCAGTATTTT,CATSRVAGGSTDTQYF
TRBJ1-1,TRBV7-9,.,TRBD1,TGTGCCAGCAGCACGGGGGGACAGGGGAAATCTGAAGCTTTCTTT,CASSTGGQGKSEAFF